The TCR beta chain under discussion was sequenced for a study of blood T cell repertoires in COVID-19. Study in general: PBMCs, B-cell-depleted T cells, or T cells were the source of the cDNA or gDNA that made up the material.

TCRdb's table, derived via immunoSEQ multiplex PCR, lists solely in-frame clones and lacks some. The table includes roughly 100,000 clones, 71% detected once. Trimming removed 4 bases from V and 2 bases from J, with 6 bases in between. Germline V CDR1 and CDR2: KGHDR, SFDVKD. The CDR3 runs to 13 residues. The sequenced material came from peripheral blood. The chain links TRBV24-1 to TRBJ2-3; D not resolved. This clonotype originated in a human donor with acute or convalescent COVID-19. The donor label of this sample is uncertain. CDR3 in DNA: TGTGCCACCAGTGACGGGTCCACAGATACGCAGTATTTT. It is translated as CATSDGSTDTQYF.